What follows describes a single T cell receptor beta chain. Its antigen is still unknown. Germline V gene sequence: CDR1 SGHDT, CDR2 YYEEEE. The length of the CDR3 is 15 residues. Losses at the gene ends were 4 bases for V and 4 bases for J; bases not matched to a gene: 10. This entry comes from a study of cytomegalovirus exposure and HLA in healthy donors. The overall study: Across around 400 genotyped donors, around 80% landed in the Caucasian-associated ancestry cluster. Findings and caveats of the study: Later analysis identified a missense DCLRE1C variant that was linked to TCR beta V- and J-gene trimming. TCR beta sequences reportedly predicted the HLA-A and HLA-B alleles of most subjects accurately.

Primers for the PCR totalled 60 Vbeta and 13 Jbeta. Sequenced by immunoSEQ multiplex PCR; TCRdb stores in-frame clones only, minus some. The table lists about 100,000 clones, roughly 75% of them singletons. The sample comprised PBMCs. The chain combines TRBV5-6 with TRBJ2-7; 8 bases agree with TRBD2. The origin of this receptor is a woman aged 18-35 years in good health and CMV-seropositive. The CDR3 region is CASSPERGRVYEQYF. As DNA, the CDR3 is TGTGCCAGCAGCCCGGAGCGGGGGAGGGTATACGAGCAGTACTTC.